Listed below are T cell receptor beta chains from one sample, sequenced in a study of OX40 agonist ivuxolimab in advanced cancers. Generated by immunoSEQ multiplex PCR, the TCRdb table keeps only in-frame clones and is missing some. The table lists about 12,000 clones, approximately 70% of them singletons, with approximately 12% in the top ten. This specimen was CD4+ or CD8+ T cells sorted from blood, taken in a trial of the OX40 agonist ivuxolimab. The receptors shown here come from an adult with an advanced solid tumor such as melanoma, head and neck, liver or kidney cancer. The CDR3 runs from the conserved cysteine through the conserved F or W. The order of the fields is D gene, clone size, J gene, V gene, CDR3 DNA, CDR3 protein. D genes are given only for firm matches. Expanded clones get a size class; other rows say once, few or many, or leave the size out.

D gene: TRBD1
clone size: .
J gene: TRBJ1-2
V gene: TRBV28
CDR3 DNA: TGTGCCAGCAGTTTACACTGGACAGGGGGCTACGGCTACACCTTC
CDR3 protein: CASSLHWTGGYGYTF

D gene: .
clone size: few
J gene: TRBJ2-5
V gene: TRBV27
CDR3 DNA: TGTGCCAGCAGTTTAGAGGGGTCCCTCCTAACCCAGTACTTC
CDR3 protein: CASSLEGSLLTQYF

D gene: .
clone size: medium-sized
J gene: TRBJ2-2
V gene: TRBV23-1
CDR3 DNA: TGCGCCAGCAGTCAAACCGGGGAGCTGTTTTTT
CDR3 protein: CASSQTGELFF

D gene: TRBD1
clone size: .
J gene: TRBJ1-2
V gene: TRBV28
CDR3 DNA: TGTGCCAGCAACACTAATCCCGAGACAGGGTACGGTGGCTACACCTTC
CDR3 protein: CASNTNPETGYGGYTF

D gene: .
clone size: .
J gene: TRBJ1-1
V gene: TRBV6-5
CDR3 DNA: TGTGCCAGCGGCAGGAGCATGAACACTGAAGCTTTCTTT
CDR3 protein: CASGRSMNTEAFF

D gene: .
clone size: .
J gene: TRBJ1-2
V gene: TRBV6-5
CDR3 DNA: TGTGCCAGCAGTGACTCCCCTGCGAGCGGCTACACCTTC
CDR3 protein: CASSDSPASGYTF

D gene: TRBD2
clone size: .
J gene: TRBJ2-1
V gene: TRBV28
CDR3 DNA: TGTGCCAGCAGTTTACTAGCGGACTACAATGAGCAGTTCTTC
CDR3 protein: CASSLLADYNEQFF

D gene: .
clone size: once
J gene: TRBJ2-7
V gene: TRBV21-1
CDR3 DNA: TGTGCCAGCAGCAATGAGACAGGGGTTCACGAGCAGTACTTC
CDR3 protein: CASSNETGVHEQYF

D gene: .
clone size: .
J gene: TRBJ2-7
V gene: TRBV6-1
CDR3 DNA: TGTGCCAGCAGTGACAATCAGGGGAGCTCCTACGAGCAGTACTTC
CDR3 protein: CASSDNQGSSYEQYF

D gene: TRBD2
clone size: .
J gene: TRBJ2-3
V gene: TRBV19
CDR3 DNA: TGTGCCAGTAGTGATCGGCCCGCTAGCGGAACTAGCACAGATACGCAGTATTTT
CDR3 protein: CASSDRPASGTSTDTQYF

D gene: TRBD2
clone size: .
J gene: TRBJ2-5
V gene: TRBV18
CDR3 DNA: TGTGCCAGCTCACAAAGCGGGGGACATCCCGAGGGCCAGTACTTC
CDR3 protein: CASSQSGGHPEGQYF

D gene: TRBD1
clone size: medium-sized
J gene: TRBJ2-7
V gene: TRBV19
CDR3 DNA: TGTGCAACCGGACAGGGGGTAGGCGAGCAGTACTTC
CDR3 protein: CATGQGVGEQYF

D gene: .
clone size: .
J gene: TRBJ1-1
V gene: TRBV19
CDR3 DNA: TGTGCCAGTAGTATAGCCAGTAACACTGAAGCTTTCTTT
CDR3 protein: CASSIASNTEAFF

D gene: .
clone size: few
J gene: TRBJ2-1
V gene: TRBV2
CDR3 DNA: TGTGCCAGCAGTGACTCTAGGGTTGAGCAGTTCTTC
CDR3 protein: CASSDSRVEQFF

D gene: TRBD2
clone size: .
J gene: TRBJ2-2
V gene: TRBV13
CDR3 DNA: TGTGCCAGCAGCCCGGGACTAGCGGGGGCCATATCCTGGGAGCTGTTTTTT
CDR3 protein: CASSPGLAGAISWELFF

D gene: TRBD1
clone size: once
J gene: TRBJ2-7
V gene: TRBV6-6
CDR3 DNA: TGTGCCAGCAGTTTGACCCTCACGGGACAGAGCTACGAGCAGTACTTC
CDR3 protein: CASSLTLTGQSYEQYF

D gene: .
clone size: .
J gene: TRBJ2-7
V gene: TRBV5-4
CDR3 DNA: TGTGCCAGCAGCTTGTTCAGCAGCTACGAGCAGTACTTC
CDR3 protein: CASSLFSSYEQYF

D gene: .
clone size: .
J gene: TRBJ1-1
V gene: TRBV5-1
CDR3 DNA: TGCGCCAGCAAGGTGGCGTCGAGCACTGAAGCTTTCTTT
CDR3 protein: CASKVASSTEAFF

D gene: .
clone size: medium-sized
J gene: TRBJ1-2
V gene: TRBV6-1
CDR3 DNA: TGTGCCAGCAGCGGAGGGACTGCCTATGGCTACACCTTC
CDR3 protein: CASSGGTAYGYTF

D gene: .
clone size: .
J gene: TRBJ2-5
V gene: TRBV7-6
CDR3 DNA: TGTGCCAGCAGCTTAAATAGTGGGCCTGGCCAAGAGACCCAGTACTTC
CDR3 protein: CASSLNSGPGQETQYF

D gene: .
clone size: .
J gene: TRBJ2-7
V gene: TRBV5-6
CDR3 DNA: TGTGCCAGCAGCTTGTTATTGGACGAGCAGTACTTC
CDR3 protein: CASSLLLDEQYF

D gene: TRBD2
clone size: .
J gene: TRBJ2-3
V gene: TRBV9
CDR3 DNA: TGTGCCAGCAGCGTAGAGGGACTAGGCTCCCCAGATACGCAGTATTTT
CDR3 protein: CASSVEGLGSPDTQYF

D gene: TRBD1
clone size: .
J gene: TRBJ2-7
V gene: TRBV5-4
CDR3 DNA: TGTGCCAGCAGCTTGGACAGGGGACACTCCTACGAGCAGTACTTC
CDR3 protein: CASSLDRGHSYEQYF

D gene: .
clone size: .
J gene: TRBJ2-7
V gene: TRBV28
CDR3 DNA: TGTGCCACCAATCGAGGGCTAGGCGAGCAGTACTTC
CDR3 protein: CATNRGLGEQYF

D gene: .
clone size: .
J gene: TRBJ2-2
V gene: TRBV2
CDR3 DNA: TGTGCCAGCAGTGCCAACCCCGGGTTGAACGGGGAGCTGTTTTTT
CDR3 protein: CASSANPGLNGELFF

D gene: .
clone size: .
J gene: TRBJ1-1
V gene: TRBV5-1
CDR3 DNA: TGCGCCAGCAGGGACCGATACGGTTCGAACACTGAAGCTTTCTTT
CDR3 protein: CASRDRYGSNTEAFF

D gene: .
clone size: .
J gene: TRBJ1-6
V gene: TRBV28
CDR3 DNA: TGTGCCAGCAGTCCCCTGTGGGATAATTCACCCCTCCACTTT
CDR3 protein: CASSPLWDNSPLHF

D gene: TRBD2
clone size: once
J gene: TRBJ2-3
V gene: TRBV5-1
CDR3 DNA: TGCGCCAGCCGCTTCGGACTAGAGACAGATACGCAGTATTTT
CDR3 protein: CASRFGLETDTQYF

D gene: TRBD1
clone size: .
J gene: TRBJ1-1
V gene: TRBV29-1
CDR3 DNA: TGCAGCGTTGATGACAGGGTATACACTGAAGCTTTCTTT
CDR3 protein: CSVDDRVYTEAFF

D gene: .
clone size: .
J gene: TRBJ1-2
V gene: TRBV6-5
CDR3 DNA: TGTGCCAGCAGCCCGGACAGTTTTTATGGCTACACCTTC
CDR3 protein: CASSPDSFYGYTF

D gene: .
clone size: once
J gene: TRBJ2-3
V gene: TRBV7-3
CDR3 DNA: TGTGCCAGCAGCTTAACTGGTGCCATCACAGATACGCAGTATTTT
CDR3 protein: CASSLTGAITDTQYF

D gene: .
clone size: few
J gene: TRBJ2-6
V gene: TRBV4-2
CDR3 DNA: TGTGCCAGCAGCCAAGATCAAGGCTCTGGGGCCAACGTCCTGACTTTC
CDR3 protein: CASSQDQGSGANVLTF

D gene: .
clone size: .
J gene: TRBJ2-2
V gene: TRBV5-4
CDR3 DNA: TGTGCCAGCAGCGACGGAACCGGGGAGCTGTTTTTT
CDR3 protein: CASSDGTGELFF

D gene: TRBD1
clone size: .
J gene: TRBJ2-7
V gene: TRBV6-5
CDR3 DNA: TGTGCCAGCAGTTACTCGACAGGGGAAGTCTACGAGCAGTACTTC
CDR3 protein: CASSYSTGEVYEQYF

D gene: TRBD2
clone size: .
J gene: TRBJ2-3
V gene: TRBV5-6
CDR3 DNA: TGTGCCAGCAGGCCGACTAGCGGGGGGGCCTTTCGAGCAGATACGCAGTATTTT
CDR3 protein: CASRPTSGGAFRADTQYF

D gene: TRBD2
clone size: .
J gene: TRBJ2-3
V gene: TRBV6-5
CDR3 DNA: TGTGCCAGCGGGGAACTAGCGGGAGAAAAAGATACGCAGTATTTT
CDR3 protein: CASGELAGEKDTQYF

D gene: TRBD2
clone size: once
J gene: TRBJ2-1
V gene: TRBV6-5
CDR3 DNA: TGTGCCAGCACCCTTAGCGGGAGTCCCTACAATGAGCAGTTCTTC
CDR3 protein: CASTLSGSPYNEQFF

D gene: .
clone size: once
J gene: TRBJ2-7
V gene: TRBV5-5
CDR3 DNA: TGCGCCAGCAGCCAAGATGATGGCTACGAGCAGTACTTC
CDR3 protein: CASSQDDGYEQYF

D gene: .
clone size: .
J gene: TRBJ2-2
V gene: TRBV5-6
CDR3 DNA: TGTGCCAGCAGCTTGCAGAACACCGGGGAGCTGTTTTTT
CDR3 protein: CASSLQNTGELFF